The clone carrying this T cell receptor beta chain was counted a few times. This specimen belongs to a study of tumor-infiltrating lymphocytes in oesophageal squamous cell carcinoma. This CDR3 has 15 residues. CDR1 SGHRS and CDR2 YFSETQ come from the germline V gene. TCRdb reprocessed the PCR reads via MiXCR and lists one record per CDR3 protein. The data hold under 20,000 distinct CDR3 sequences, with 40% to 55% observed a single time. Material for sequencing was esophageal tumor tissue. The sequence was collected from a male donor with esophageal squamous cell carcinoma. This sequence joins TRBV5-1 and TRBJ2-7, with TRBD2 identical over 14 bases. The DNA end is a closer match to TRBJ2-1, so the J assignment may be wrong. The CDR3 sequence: CASSETSGGVYEQFF. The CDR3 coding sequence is TGCGCCAGCTCGGAGACTAGCGGGGGGGTCTATGAGCAGTTCTTC.